This T cell receptor (beta chain) was sequenced for a study of T cells expressing NK-cell markers. This CDR3 region has 17 residues. TCRdb re-called the 5' RACE reads, yielding one record per CDR3 amino acid sequence without DNA. The sample has 130,000 to 150,000 distinct CDR3 sequences; the top ten hold roughly 12%. Whole-study results and caveats: The CD3+CD56-NKG2C+ fraction was also led by these clonotypes in a few donors.

Regarding this clonotype: Its antigen remains unidentified.

The specimen was blood T cells: a sorted CD56 or NKG2C T cell subset, CD4+ or CD8+ T cells, or bulk PBMC T cells (not recorded which). The chain couples TRBV12-3 or TRBV12-4 to TRBJ2-1; TCRdb's D call of TRBD2 is untestable without DNA. The clonotype comes from a man aged 18 to 30 in good health. Here the CDR3 reads CASSRRLAGASYNEQFF.